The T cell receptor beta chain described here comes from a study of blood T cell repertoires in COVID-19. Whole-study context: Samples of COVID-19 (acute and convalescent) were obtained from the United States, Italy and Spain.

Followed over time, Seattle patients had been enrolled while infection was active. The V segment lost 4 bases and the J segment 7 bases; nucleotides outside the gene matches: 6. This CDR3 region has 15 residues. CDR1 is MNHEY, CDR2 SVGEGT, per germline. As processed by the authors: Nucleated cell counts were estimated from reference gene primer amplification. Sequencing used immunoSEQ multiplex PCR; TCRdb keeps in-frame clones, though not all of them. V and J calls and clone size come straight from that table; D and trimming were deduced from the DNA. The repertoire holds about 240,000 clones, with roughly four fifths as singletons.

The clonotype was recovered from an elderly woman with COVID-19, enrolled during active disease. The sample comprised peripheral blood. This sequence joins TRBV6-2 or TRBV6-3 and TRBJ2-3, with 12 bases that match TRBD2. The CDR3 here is CASSFGLAGMNTQYF. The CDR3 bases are TGTGCCAGCAGTTTCGGACTAGCGGGAATGAATACGCAGTATTTT.